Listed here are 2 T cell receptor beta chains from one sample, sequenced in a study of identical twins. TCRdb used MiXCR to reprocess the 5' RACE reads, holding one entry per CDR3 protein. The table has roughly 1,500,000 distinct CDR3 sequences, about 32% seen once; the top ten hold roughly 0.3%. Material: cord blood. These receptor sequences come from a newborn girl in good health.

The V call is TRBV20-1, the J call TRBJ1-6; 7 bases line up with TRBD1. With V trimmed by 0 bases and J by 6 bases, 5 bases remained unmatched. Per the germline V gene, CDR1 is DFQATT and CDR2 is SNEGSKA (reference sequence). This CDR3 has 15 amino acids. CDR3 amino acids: CSAREGQAPNSPLHF. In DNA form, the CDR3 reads TGCAGTGCTAGAGAAGGACAGGCTCCTAATTCACCCCTCCACTTT.

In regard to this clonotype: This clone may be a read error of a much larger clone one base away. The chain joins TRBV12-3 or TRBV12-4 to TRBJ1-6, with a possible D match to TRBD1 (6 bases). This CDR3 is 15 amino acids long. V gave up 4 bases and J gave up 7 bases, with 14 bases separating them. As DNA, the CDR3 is TGTGCCAGCAGTTCAGAAACAGGGAGAAATTCACCCCTCCACTTT. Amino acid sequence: CASSSETGRNSPLHF.